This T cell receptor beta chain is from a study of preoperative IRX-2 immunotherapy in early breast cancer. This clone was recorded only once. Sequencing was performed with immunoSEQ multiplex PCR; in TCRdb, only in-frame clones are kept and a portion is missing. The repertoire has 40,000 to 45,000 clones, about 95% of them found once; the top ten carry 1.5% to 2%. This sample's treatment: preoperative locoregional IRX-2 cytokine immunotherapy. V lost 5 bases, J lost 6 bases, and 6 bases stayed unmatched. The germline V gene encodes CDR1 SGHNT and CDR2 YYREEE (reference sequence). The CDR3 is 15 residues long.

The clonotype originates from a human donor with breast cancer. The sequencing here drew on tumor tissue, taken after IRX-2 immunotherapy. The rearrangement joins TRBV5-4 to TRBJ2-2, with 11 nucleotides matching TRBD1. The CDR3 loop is CASSSLDRGPGELFF. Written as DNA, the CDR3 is TGTGCCAGCAGTTCACTGGACAGGGGGCCCGGGGAGCTGTTTTTT.